This note documents a single T cell receptor beta chain sequence. This clonotype was seen repeatedly, ten times or more. The specificity of this receptor is unknown. The input lacks base qualities; no much larger clone sits a single base away. V is trimmed back by 4 bases and J by 0 bases, and the junction contains 12 bases that no gene match accounts for. The germline V gene yields MDHEN for CDR1 and SYDVKM for CDR2. The CDR3, from cysteine to phenylalanine, totals 17 residues. The read is trimmed to its CDR3 DNA, 51 bases read in frame from base 1. The TCR beta CDR3 regions were amplified from RNA transcripts. For the first round of RT-PCR on the TCR CDR3, the HTBI primer set was used together with the Qiagen OneStep RT-PCR kit. A second multiplex PCR round built the libraries, followed by size selection and purification. Libraries were sequenced paired-end with 100 bp reads on an Illumina HiSeq2000. The paper's processing steps were these. SOAPnuke was used to process the raw data, with reads discarded if the reads contained adapters or uncalled bases, had a mean Phred below 15, or lacked an exact constant-primer or identifier match. High-quality paired reads were merged with COPE v1.2.5, and unique nucleotide sequences were defined as clonotypes. Clonotypes were aligned to IMGT TRBV, TRBD and TRBJ reference segments using MiTCR v1.1. The analysis included only V-J combinations with a frequency above 0.0001, which together covered roughly 99% of the repertoires. The TCS score was defined as F50 (clonal expansion) divided by E x V (chaos), with BLOSUM62-based TCRdist calculated between CDR3 peptides within each V-J. Welch's t-statistics and random forest reduced roughly 540 V-J features to 13, which were used in a naive Bayes classifier (R e1071). TCRdb reprocessing: public reads trimmed at Q25 with fastp, clones called with MiXCR, in-frame beta chains kept. Merged by CDR3 protein, the rows form single entries marked with the most common genes and DNA. For this entry, the V and J calls and clone size follow TCRdb and not the study's own pipeline. Counted in this sample were roughly 420,000 distinct CDR3 sequences; around 15% of them appeared once. The leading ten clones occupy approximately 5.8% of the sample.

Stable Graves' hyperthyroidism was defined as no progression to ophthalmopathy during 18 months of follow-up. The hyperthyroidism patients were between 18 and 65 years old and newly diagnosed, with a disease duration of less than 2 months. Patients with uncontrolled infections, other autoimmune diseases, pregnancy or lactation were excluded. Diagnoses were based on clinical symptoms, serum thyroxine and TRAb, thyroid ultrasound and orbital computed tomography. PBMCs were isolated from 10 ml of fresh peripheral blood by Ficoll-Paque density gradient centrifugation. Total RNA was extracted with Trizol reagent, and quality was checked on an Agilent 2100 Bioanalyzer. This sample was taken from a study of T cells in Graves' hyperthyroidism and ophthalmopathy (dated by TCRdb to 2018 to 2020). Background on the whole study: Peripheral blood was sampled at the time of initial diagnosis, prior to any treatment. Whether ophthalmopathy could be predicted prospectively was tested in an independent validation cohort made up of under 20 hyperthyroidism patients plus 17 patients who later progressed to ophthalmopathy. A discovery cohort of around 100 patients, approximately 45 with Graves' ophthalmopathy and 55 to 60 with stable Graves' hyperthyroidism, was used to find distinguishing TCR V-J signatures. The roughly 94 discovery patients were randomly divided into training and test sets at a 7:3 ratio. In addition, the study compared T-cell repertoires in thyroid tissue and in blood from about 6 Graves' hyperthyroidism patients. TCR Vbeta CDR3 sequencing of roughly 140 peripheral blood samples (over 40 ophthalmopathy, about 75 hyperthyroidism and roughly 17 progressor patients) is reported in the paper. Once sampling was done, hyperthyroidism patients were given methimazole at a starting dose of 30 mg daily, whereas ophthalmopathy patients were given high-dose intravenous methylprednisolone.

Results and caveats for the whole study, not just this receptor: Most expanded thyroid clonotypes (frequency above 0.001) were also detected in blood, a finding suggesting that blood repertoires may reflect thyroid immune responses. A model built on a 13 V-J signature distinguished ophthalmopathy from stable hyperthyroidism, reaching 85% to 90% sensitivity and under 84% specificity in cross-validation and 80%/75% in testing. In validation, progression to ophthalmopathy was predicted by the model with almost 71% sensitivity and roughly 72% specificity, a median of around 6.5 months before onset. No statistical method was used to set the sample size in advance, and investigators knew the group allocation.

The sequencing input was blood. The rearranged chain carries TRBV28 and TRBJ2-7; 7 junctional bases match TRBD1. The source of this sequence is a woman aged 18-29 years with Graves' hyperthyroidism. The base sequence is TGTGCCAGCAGTTCACCCGGGACAGACTTTTACTCCTACGAGCAGTACTTC. This codes for CASSSPGTDFYSYEQYF.